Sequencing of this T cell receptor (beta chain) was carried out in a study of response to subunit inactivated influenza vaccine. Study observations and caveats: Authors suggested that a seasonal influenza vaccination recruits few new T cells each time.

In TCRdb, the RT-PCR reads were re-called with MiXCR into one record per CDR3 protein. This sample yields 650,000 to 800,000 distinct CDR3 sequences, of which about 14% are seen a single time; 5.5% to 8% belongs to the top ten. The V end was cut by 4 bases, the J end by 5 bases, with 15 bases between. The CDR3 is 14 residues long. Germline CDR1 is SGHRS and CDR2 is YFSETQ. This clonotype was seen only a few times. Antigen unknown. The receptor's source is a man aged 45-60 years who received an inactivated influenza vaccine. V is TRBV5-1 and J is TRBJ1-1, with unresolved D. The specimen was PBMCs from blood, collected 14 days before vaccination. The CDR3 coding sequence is TGCGCCAGCAGCCTACGCCCTTGGGTAACTGAAGCTTTCTTT. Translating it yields CASSLRPWVTEAFF.